The next 11 T cell receptor beta chains were all read from a single sample in a study of cytomegalovirus exposure and HLA in healthy donors. PCR primers comprised 60 Vbeta and 13 Jbeta primers. Repertoires were generated with immunoSEQ multiplex PCR, while TCRdb's copy carries only in-frame clones and drops some. The repertoire holds about 63,000 clones, with 80% to 90% as singletons. The specimen sequenced was PBMCs. The source is a woman in her 30s in good health and CMV-seropositive.

The CDR3 DNA reads TGTGCCAGCAGTTACTCGGGCCAGGTCAATGAGCAGTTCTTC. Its translation: CASSYSGQVNEQFF. The chain employs TRBV6-6 and TRBJ2-1; D gene ambiguous. The germline gives CDR1 MNHNY, CDR2 SVGAGI (reference sequence). The CDR3 contains 14 residues. Trimming stripped 0 bases from V and 6 bases from J, with 9 bases between.

The chain recombines TRBV2 with TRBJ2-7; 14 bases are a match to TRBD2. Germline CDR1 reads SNHLY; CDR2 reads FYNNEI. The CDR3 has 14 residues. V lost 3 bases to trimming and J lost 6 bases; unmatched junction nucleotides: 1. This CDR3 reads CASSETSGRGEQYF. CDR3 nucleotides: TGTGCCAGCAGTGAGACTAGCGGGAGGGGCGAGCAGTACTTC.

This clone appeared once. This chain connects TRBV28 to TRBJ2-1; 15 bases fit TRBD2. Germline V lookup: CDR1 MDHEN, CDR2 SYDVKM. CDR3 length: 20 residues. With V trimmed by 5 bases and J by 0 bases, 11 bases remained unmatched. CDR3 in amino acids: CASSPKGLAGGPSSYNEQFF. CDR3 bases: TGTGCCAGCAGTCCAAAGGGACTAGCGGGAGGTCCTAGCTCCTACAATGAGCAGTTCTTC. Full variable domain (missing parts from reference TRBV28 and TRBJ2-1): DVKVTQSSRYLVKRTGEKVFLECVQDMDHENMFWYRQDPGLGLRLIYFSYDVKMKEKGDIPEGYSVSREKKERFSLILESASTNQTSMYLCASSPKGLAGGPSSYNEQFFGPGTRLTVL.

A note on this clone: The sample holds other DNA sequences that translate to the same CDR3. The chain links TRBV6-5 to TRBJ2-7; D unresolved. V was pared by 6 bases and J by 2 bases, with 5 bases between. This CDR3 is 11 amino acids long. Germline V gene data show CDR1 as MNHEY and CDR2 as SVGAGI. The CDR3 sequence is CASSSPYEQYF. The CDR3 DNA follows: TGTGCCAGCAGCTCCCCCTACGAGCAGTACTTC.

This clone is a singleton in its sample. The chain employs TRBV19 and TRBJ2-7; TRBD2 aligns across 8 bases. Germline assignment: CDR1 LNHDA and CDR2 SQIVND (reference sequence). CDR3 size: 19 residues. The V and J ends lost 5 bases and 2 bases, in that order; junction bases with no gene match: 20. The CDR3 sequence is CASSVGLVGPTLVPYEQYF. The CDR3 DNA reads as TGTGCCAGTAGTGTGGGACTAGTCGGCCCCACCTTAGTCCCCTACGAGCAGTACTTC.

The chain's CDR3 is CASSSTQGQANYGYTF. Written as DNA, the CDR3 is TGTGCCAGCAGCTCCACCCAGGGTCAAGCTAACTATGGCTACACCTTC. The chain links TRBV7-9 to TRBJ1-2, with a tentative D call TRBD1 (5 bases). Trimming stripped 4 bases from V and 0 bases from J, with 15 bases between. CDR1 and CDR2 (germline): SEHNR, FQNEAQ (reference sequence). The CDR3 spans 16 residues.

V usage is TRBV18 and J usage is TRBJ2-5; D unclear. Germline V gene data show CDR1 as KGHSH and CDR2 as LQKENI. This CDR3 is 16 amino acids long. Trimming stripped 3 bases from V and 4 bases from J, with 18 bases between. The CDR3 region has the DNA TGTGCCAGCTCACCCCTCGACACTGCTGATAGAGAGACCCAGTACTTC. It yields the protein CASSPLDTADRETQYF.

This chain joins TRBV20-1 and TRBJ2-7; 7 bases line up with TRBD1. This CDR3 is built from 11 residues. V dropped 6 bases and J dropped 4; count of bases not matched to a gene: 3. Germline V gene data show CDR1 as DFQATT and CDR2 as SNEGSKA (reference sequence). The CDR3 sequence is CSARQGYEQYF. In nucleotides, the CDR3 is TGCAGTGCAAGACAGGGATACGAGCAGTACTTC.

This clone has only a few counts. The CDR3 region has the DNA TGTGCCAGCAGTGACGGTGCAGTCACCGGGGAGCTGTTTTTT. Encoded protein: CASSDGAVTGELFF. This chain joins TRBV6-4 and TRBJ2-2; no clear D. This CDR3 comprises 14 residues. V gave up 2 bases and J gave up 4 bases, with 8 bases separating them. The V gene's germline CDR1 is MRHNA and CDR2 SNTAGT.

The chain uses TRBV6-1 and TRBJ1-5; possible D gene TRBD1, 5 bases. Trimming removed 6 bases from V and 3 bases from J, with 6 bases in between. This CDR3 has 12 residues. Germline assignment: CDR1 MNHNS and CDR2 SASEGT. The CDR3 region has the DNA TGTGCCAGCAGGGGGCCCAATCAGCCCCAGCATTTT. Translation gives CASRGPNQPQHF.

This sequence joins TRBV2 and TRBJ2-7, with D unresolved. Trimming removed 3 bases from V and 3 bases from J, with 12 bases in between. This CDR3 contains 14 residues. Germline V gene lookup returns CDR1 SNHLY and CDR2 FYNNEI. CDR3 in DNA: TGTGCCAGCAGTGACGGTACAGTCAGCTACGAGCAGTACTTC. Its translation: CASSDGTVSYEQYF. Filled out from reference TRBV2 and TRBJ2-7, the complete variable domain reads EPEVTQTPSHQVTQMGQEVILRCVPISNHLYFYWYRQILGQKVEFLVSFYNNEISEKSEIFDDQFSVERPDGSNFTLKIRSTKLEDSAMYFCASSDGTVSYEQYFGPGTRLTVT.